The following is a T cell receptor beta chain sequence with its context. The data derive from a study of blood T cell repertoires in COVID-19. Study context: Donors in the United States, Italy and Spain gave samples during acute or convalescent COVID-19.

With 2 bases removed from V and 0 bases from J, the gap between germline ends came to 14 bases. The length of the CDR3 is 17 residues. Germline CDR1 and CDR2: MNHEY and SVGEGT. Generated by immunoSEQ multiplex PCR, the TCRdb table keeps only in-frame clones and is missing some. Of fewer than 100,000 clones in the sample, roughly 88% are singletons; the top ten hold around 40%. The specimen sequenced was peripheral blood. V is TRBV6-2 or TRBV6-3 and J is TRBJ1-3; a weak D match, TRBD1 (6 bases). This receptor was identified in a human donor in a cohort sampled during active COVID-19. The CDR3 nucleotides are TGTGCCAGCAGTTACCGACCCCGGACAGCCTCTGGAAACACCATATATTTT. This codes for CASSYRPRTASGNTIYF.